Listed here is a single T cell receptor (beta chain). This entry belongs to a study of tumor-infiltrating lymphocytes in localized non-small cell lung cancer. This CDR3 is built from 18 residues. V shed 5 bases and J 0 bases; nucleotides not matched to a gene: 11. Germline loops: CDR1 LNHDA, CDR2 SQIVND (reference sequence). Profiling relied on immunoSEQ multiplex PCR, and the TCRdb table lists in-frame clones only, not all of them. This table holds tens of thousands of clones, about two thirds found once. Sequences were obtained from lung tumor tissue. The chain links TRBV19 to TRBJ2-7; 12 positions agree with TRBD2. This clonotype was obtained from a human donor with non-small cell lung cancer. The CDR3: CASSPELASGRDSYEQYF. As DNA, the CDR3 is TGTGCCAGTAGTCCAGAACTGGCTAGCGGGAGGGACTCCTACGAGCAGTACTTC.